These T cell receptor beta chains were read from a single sample in a study of T-cell reconstitution after alpha-beta-depleted transplantation in children. A single record per CDR3 protein comes from TCRdb applying MiXCR to the PCR reads. Of around 700,000 distinct CDR3 sequences in the sample, around 13% were seen once. Sequenced here: PBMCs, sampled before TCRalphabeta/CD19-depleted stem cell transplant. These receptors all come from a girl aged 2-15 years with congenital amegakaryocytic thrombocytopenia, due to receive a stem cell transplant. Each CDR3 is given with its conserved first and last residue. Each record gives: J gene, clone size, V gene, CDR3 protein. Clone size is stated in some rows and not others, as once, few, many or a class when expanded.

j_gene: TRBJ2-7; abundance: few; v_gene: TRBV19; CDR3aa: CASSGYGLGIYEQYF
j_gene: TRBJ2-3; abundance: many; v_gene: TRBV5-1; CDR3aa: CASSFILSTDTQYF
j_gene: TRBJ2-1; abundance: NA; v_gene: TRBV4-2; CDR3aa: CASSQEEDSNEQFF
j_gene: TRBJ2-2; abundance: many; v_gene: TRBV5-1; CDR3aa: CASSRTVSGELFF
j_gene: TRBJ2-1; abundance: few; v_gene: TRBV4-1; CDR3aa: CASSQESGSRYNEQFF
j_gene: TRBJ2-3; abundance: many; v_gene: TRBV5-1; CDR3aa: CASSLATSLTDTQYF
j_gene: TRBJ2-5; abundance: few; v_gene: TRBV20-1; CDR3aa: CSARPFAAGGWIQETQYF
j_gene: TRBJ1-6; abundance: many; v_gene: TRBV20-1; CDR3aa: CSAREGQGGYSPLHF
j_gene: TRBJ2-1; abundance: many; v_gene: TRBV7-2; CDR3aa: CASSPSQRGEQFF
j_gene: TRBJ2-1; abundance: many; v_gene: TRBV20-1; CDR3aa: CSASTGIVYNEQFF
j_gene: TRBJ2-5; abundance: NA; v_gene: TRBV10-3; CDR3aa: CAISPLAGSQETQYF
j_gene: TRBJ2-4; abundance: many; v_gene: TRBV5-1; CDR3aa: CASSLGSHKNIQYF
j_gene: TRBJ2-3; abundance: many; v_gene: TRBV7-6; CDR3aa: CASSNPGPDTQYF
j_gene: TRBJ1-1; abundance: few; v_gene: TRBV12-3/TRBV12-4; CDR3aa: CASSPVSEDSVAFF
j_gene: TRBJ2-7; abundance: few; v_gene: TRBV6-6; CDR3aa: CASSYGGNYEQYF
j_gene: TRBJ2-5; abundance: NA; v_gene: TRBV20-1; CDR3aa: CSARDSQRGGQETQYF
j_gene: TRBJ2-7; abundance: many; v_gene: TRBV4-1; CDR3aa: CASSQREGTYEQYF
j_gene: TRBJ2-1; abundance: NA; v_gene: TRBV28; CDR3aa: CASTPGLAGGFNEQFF
j_gene: TRBJ2-7; abundance: many; v_gene: TRBV9; CDR3aa: CASSVGGSSYEQYF
j_gene: TRBJ2-7; abundance: NA; v_gene: TRBV5-1; CDR3aa: CASSLGGREYYEQYF
j_gene: TRBJ2-3; abundance: few; v_gene: TRBV20-1; CDR3aa: CSARELATGTDTQYF
j_gene: TRBJ2-7; abundance: few; v_gene: TRBV6-9; CDR3aa: CASSYSSEMELDEQYF
j_gene: TRBJ2-5; abundance: few; v_gene: TRBV4-1; CDR3aa: CASSQVFQDDQETQYF
j_gene: TRBJ2-1; abundance: many; v_gene: TRBV5-1; CDR3aa: CASSKDQMNEQFF
j_gene: TRBJ2-5; abundance: few; v_gene: TRBV20-1; CDR3aa: CSAQTGTNNYQETQYF
j_gene: TRBJ2-7; abundance: NA; v_gene: TRBV20-1; CDR3aa: CSAREREIPYEQYF
j_gene: TRBJ1-2; abundance: few; v_gene: TRBV5-1; CDR3aa: CASSLGWGGQGRLDPTNYGYTF
j_gene: TRBJ2-1; abundance: few; v_gene: TRBV5-1; CDR3aa: CASSLPVEGRELLNNEQFF
j_gene: TRBJ2-7; abundance: NA; v_gene: TRBV12-3/TRBV12-4; CDR3aa: CASRLQSSYEQYF
j_gene: TRBJ2-5; abundance: NA; v_gene: TRBV7-9; CDR3aa: CASSLGSSRETQYF
j_gene: TRBJ2-3; abundance: many; v_gene: TRBV5-1; CDR3aa: CASSSKVLAGSTDTQYF
j_gene: TRBJ2-3; abundance: many; v_gene: TRBV28; CDR3aa: CASSLGVPDTQYF
j_gene: TRBJ2-3; abundance: many; v_gene: TRBV25-1; CDR3aa: CASSDPPPTDTQYF
j_gene: TRBJ2-2; abundance: NA; v_gene: TRBV2; CDR3aa: CASSDNRSGTKNTGELFF
j_gene: TRBJ2-7; abundance: many; v_gene: TRBV20-1; CDR3aa: CSARGTASSYEQYF
j_gene: TRBJ2-1; abundance: many; v_gene: TRBV12-3/TRBV12-4; CDR3aa: CASSLGLAEQFF
j_gene: TRBJ1-2; abundance: many; v_gene: TRBV5-1; CDR3aa: CASSLAGEGYGYTF
j_gene: TRBJ2-6; abundance: NA; v_gene: TRBV27; CDR3aa: CASSLTSGSSGANVLTF
j_gene: TRBJ2-2; abundance: many; v_gene: TRBV5-1; CDR3aa: CASSPLGLAGVGGGELFF
j_gene: TRBJ2-1; abundance: many; v_gene: TRBV20-1; CDR3aa: CSASGGGRAYNEQFF